Each of the 31 T cell receptor beta chains below was sequenced from the same sample in a study of blood T cell repertoires in COVID-19 (dated by TCRdb to the early 2020s). Library preparation was by the immunoSEQ multiplex PCR assay. TCRdb's version of the immuneACCESS table is confined to in-frame rearrangements and falls short of the full clone set. An unresolved V gene accounts for under half of the shortfall where checked; the remainder is of unknown origin. The table for this sample lists 200,000 to 250,000 clones; roughly four fifths of them were counted only once. The ten most abundant clones make up around 12% of the sample. The sequencing sample was made of peripheral blood. Every receptor here comes from a woman between 40 and 50 years old with acute or convalescent COVID-19.

The rearrangement uses TRBV5-1 and TRBJ1-4, with a weak D call TRBD1 (5 bases). CDR3 length equals 17 residues. Germline CDR1 is SGHRS and CDR2 is YFSETQ. V lost 0 bases, J lost 1 base, and 13 bases lay in between. In DNA form, the CDR3 reads TGCGCCAGCAGCTTGGGGACACGGGAGGAAACTAATGAAAAACTGTTTTTT. As protein: CASSLGTREETNEKLFF.

There are a few counts of this clone. The genes are TRBV12-5 and TRBJ2-3; 13 nucleotides match TRBD2. The germline gives CDR1 LGHNT, CDR2 FRNRAP. The CDR3 runs to 18 residues. J lost 2 bases, V lost 1 base, and 6 bases had no gene match. The CDR3 sequence is CASGLGGLAGEDTDTQYF. The DNA for the CDR3 is TGTGCTAGTGGTTTGGGAGGACTAGCGGGAGAAGACACAGATACGCAGTATTTT.

A few counts support this clone. The same CDR3 also results from other DNA sequences found in this sample. J is TRBJ1-2 and V is TRBV27; 10 nucleotides agree with TRBD1. The germline V gene encodes CDR1 MNHEY and CDR2 SMNVEV (reference sequence). J gave up 5 bases and V 0 bases, and 0 bases lay outside the gene matches. This CDR3 is 14 amino acids long. The CDR3 DNA reads as TGTGCCAGCAGTTTATCGGGACAGGGGTATGGCTACACCTTC. Its protein product is CASSLSGQGYGYTF.

This clone was seen a few times. This chain uses TRBV10-1 with TRBJ2-2, with TRBD1 matching 7 bases. This CDR3 spans 12 amino acids. J gave up 8 bases and V 10 bases, and 7 bases lay outside the gene matches. Germline-derived CDR1 and CDR2 are WNHNN and SYGVQD (reference sequence). Here the CDR3 reads CATRQGSGELFF. As DNA, the CDR3 is TGCGCCACCAGACAGGGATCTGGGGAGCTGTTTTTT.

The table lists this clone with a count of one. V is TRBV4-3 and J is TRBJ2-3, with 7 bases matching TRBD2. The CDR3 consists of 15 residues. J gave up 3 bases and V 5 bases, and 8 bases lay outside the gene matches. The germline V gene encodes CDR1 LGHNA and CDR2 YSLEER. CDR3 residues: CASSALAVGTDTQYF. As DNA, the CDR3 is TGCGCCAGCAGCGCCCTAGCGGTGGGGACAGATACGCAGTATTTT.

The chain has TRBV7-2 and TRBJ2-7, with TRBD1 matching over 8 bases. The CDR3 consists of 13 residues. Losses at the gene ends were 6 bases for V and 1 base for J; bases not matched to a gene: 2. Per germline, CDR1 SGHTA and CDR2 FQGNSA. The CDR3 coding sequence is TGTGCCAGCAGTCGGACAGGGTCCTACGAGCAGTACTTC. Its protein is CASSRTGSYEQYF.

V gene TRBV13 combines with J gene TRBJ1-1, with TRBD1 identical over 7 bases. This CDR3 comprises 12 residues. The V and J ends lost 3 bases and 6 bases, in that order; junction bases with no gene match: 1. Germline-derived CDR1 and CDR2 are PRHDT and FYEKMQ (reference sequence). The CDR3 here is CASSFGTAEAFF. The CDR3 bases are TGTGCCAGCAGCTTCGGGACAGCTGAAGCTTTCTTT.

The chain uses TRBV5-6 and TRBJ2-1, with D unresolved. V lost 4 bases and J 5 bases, leaving 10 bases between the germline ends. The CDR3 covers 13 residues. Germline values: CDR1 SGHDT, CDR2 YYEEEE. The CDR3 reads CASSPKPDNEQFF. In DNA, the CDR3 is TGTGCCAGCAGCCCCAAACCAGACAATGAGCAGTTCTTC.

V is TRBV10-2 and J is TRBJ2-5; 13 bases align to TRBD2. Germline loops: CDR1 WSHSY, CDR2 SAAADI. CDR3 length equals 17 residues. The trim removed 3 bases at V and 5 bases at J, leaving 9 bases unmatched. The CDR3 protein is CASSDGTSGIGGETQYF. The CDR3, as DNA: TGCGCCAGCAGTGATGGGACTAGCGGGATCGGGGGCGAGACCCAGTACTTC.

In nucleotides, the CDR3 is TGCAGTGCTAGTGAGTCCAGCGGCGGGGTAATCACCTACGAGCAGTACTTC. Its protein is CSASESSGGVITYEQYF. V gene TRBV20-1 combines with J gene TRBJ2-7; weak D call: TRBD2 (6 bases). Germline CDR1 DFQATT, CDR2 SNEGSKA (reference sequence). Trimming left V 3 bases short and J 2 bases short, with 23 bases between. CDR3 length: 17 amino acids.

The gene calls are TRBV19 and TRBJ1-2; 8 nucleotides line up with TRBD1. J lost 8 bases, V lost 5 bases, and 7 bases had no gene match. The CDR3 totals 13 residues. The germline gives CDR1 LNHDA, CDR2 SQIVND (reference sequence). Written as DNA, the CDR3 is TGTGCCAGTAGTCCGACAGGGGATGGCGGCTACACCTTC. This sequence encodes CASSPTGDGGYTF.

The V call is TRBV7-2, the J call TRBJ2-2; 12 bases line up with TRBD2. This CDR3 region has 16 residues. Trimming at V came to 6 bases and at J to 3 bases, leaving 5 bases not matched to a gene. The germline V gene encodes CDR1 SGHTA and CDR2 FQGNSA. The CDR3 sequence is CASSRLAGEDTGELFF. CDR3 nucleotides: TGTGCCAGCAGTAGACTAGCGGGAGAGGACACCGGGGAGCTGTTTTTT.

The V and J genes are TRBV10-3 and TRBJ1-2, with TRBD1 identical over 11 bases. J gave up 8 bases and V 5 bases, and 13 bases lay outside the gene matches. CDR3 length equals 16 residues. Germline CDR1 ENHRY, CDR2 SYGVKD. In DNA, the CDR3 is TGTGCCATCAGTTTTTCCGGGACAGGGGGTAGAGAAGGCTACACCTTC. Translated: CAISFSGTGGREGYTF.

The chain employs TRBV10-1 and TRBJ2-7; possibly TRBD1 for D (5 bases). The V gene lost 9 bases and the J gene lost 2 bases, with 17 bases spanning the gap. Per the germline V gene, CDR1 is WNHNN and CDR2 is SYGVQD (reference sequence). CDR3 size: 14 residues. The CDR3 DNA is TGCGCCAGTTCCACAGGATCCTTTCCCTACGAGCAGTACTTC. It specifies CASSTGSFPYEQYF.

This chain links TRBV10-3 with TRBJ2-1, with 11 bases fitting TRBD1. The germline V gene encodes CDR1 ENHRY and CDR2 SYGVKD. With 2 bases clipped from V and 5 bases from J, the junction kept 8 bases outside the gene matches. The CDR3 has 17 amino acids. This CDR3 reads CAISEPLGQGEDNEQFF. In DNA, the CDR3 is TGTGCCATCAGTGAGCCACTGGGACAGGGGGAGGACAATGAGCAGTTCTTC.

Regarding this clone: This sample includes further DNA sequences coding for the same CDR3. V and J are TRBV12-3 or TRBV12-4 and TRBJ2-7; D may be TRBD1 (6 bases). The CDR3 spans 12 residues. Trimming removed 6 bases at V and 4 bases at J, with 10 bases between. The DNA of the CDR3 is TGTGCCAGCAGCCCAACAGGGTACGAGCAGTACTTC. Translating gives CASSPTGYEQYF.

This rearrangement joins TRBV5-1 to TRBJ1-3; D is perhaps TRBD1 (5 bases). The germline V gene has CDR1 SGHRS and CDR2 YFSETQ. The CDR3 contains 16 residues. V was clipped by 4 bases and J by 0 bases, with 14 bases between them. The CDR3 loop is CASSAGHLSSGNTIYF. The DNA for the CDR3 is TGCGCCAGCAGCGCAGGACATCTTAGCTCTGGAAACACCATATATTTT.

The J gene is TRBJ2-7, the V gene TRBV19, with 9 bases lining up with TRBD1. Germline CDR1 reads LNHDA; CDR2 reads SQIVND (reference sequence). This CDR3 region has 14 residues. J was trimmed by 6 bases and V by 6 bases; bases with no gene match: 9. Written as DNA, the CDR3 is TGTGCCAGTAGGGCGGGACAGGGCCCCCTCGAGCAGTACTTC. Translated, it gives CASRAGQGPLEQYF.

This clone was seen once. CDR3 DNA sequence: TGTGCCAGCAGTTTCCCCAAGAGGGGGAGCAATGAGCAGTTCTTC. Translation gives CASSFPKRGSNEQFF. The chain employs TRBV3-1 (or the pseudogene TRBV3-2) and TRBJ2-1, with a possible D match to TRBD1 (6 bases). Per germline, CDR1 LGHDT and CDR2 YNNKEL (reference sequence). This CDR3 has 15 residues. The ends were cut back, 6 bases at V and 6 bases at J, with 18 bases in the middle.

The chain uses TRBV7-2 and TRBJ2-4; 10 positions agree with TRBD1. The ends lost 2 bases at V and 6 bases at J; junction bases unmatched: 16. Germline V gives CDR1 SGHTA, CDR2 FQGNSA. The CDR3 contains 19 residues. In DNA form, the CDR3 reads TGTGCCAGCAGCTTAAATCAGGGACAGGGGAGAGGGCAGGGAAACATTCAGTACTTC. Its translation is CASSLNQGQGRGQGNIQYF.

This clone was observed once. The V call is TRBV9, the J call TRBJ2-1, with TRBD2 matching 9 bases. V lost 8 bases and J lost 4; bases outside the gene matches: 10. From germline, CDR1 is SGDLS and CDR2 YYNGEE. CDR3 length equals 15 residues. The CDR3 loop is CASGLREGTYNEQFF. For the CDR3, the DNA is TGTGCCAGTGGACTGCGGGAGGGGACTTACAATGAGCAGTTCTTC.

The gene calls are TRBV3-1 (or the pseudogene TRBV3-2) and TRBJ1-5; D unresolved. The V end lost 4 bases, the J end lost 1 base, and 8 bases lay between the germline ends. The CDR3 extends over 14 amino acids. Germline CDR1 and CDR2: LGHDT and YNNKEL (reference sequence). The CDR3 is CASSPYGSNQPQHF. The DNA for the CDR3 is TGTGCCAGCAGCCCCTACGGGAGCAATCAGCCCCAGCATTTT.

Regarding this clone: The same CDR3 is also encoded by other DNA sequences in this sample. The chain carries TRBV3-1 (or the pseudogene TRBV3-2) and TRBJ1-1; D gene ambiguous. V lost 1 base, J lost 5 bases, and 8 bases lay in between. The CDR3 extends over 13 amino acids. Germline assignment: CDR1 LGHDT and CDR2 YNNKEL (reference sequence). Here the CDR3 DNA reads TGTGCCAGCAGCCAAGGGCGGGGAACTGAAGCTTTCTTT. It encodes CASSQGRGTEAFF.

The chain is built from TRBV24-1 and TRBJ2-3; 8 bases map to TRBD2. J lost 5 bases, V lost 4 bases, and 7 bases had no gene match. Germline assignment: CDR1 KGHDR and CDR2 SFDVKD. The CDR3 has 15 amino acids. The CDR3 here is CATSDLGLGVDTQYF. The CDR3 coding sequence is TGTGCCACCAGTGACCTGGGACTAGGCGTAGATACGCAGTATTTT.

The chain employs TRBV7-6 and TRBJ1-3; the D is unclear. Per germline, CDR1 SGHVS and CDR2 FNYEAQ. CDR3 length: 16 amino acids. V was pared by 2 bases and J by 0 bases, with 11 bases between. As DNA, the CDR3 is TGTGCCAGCAGCTTATCTAACGGACTCTCTGGAAACACCATATATTTT. Translating gives CASSLSNGLSGNTIYF.

The rearrangement uses TRBV5-6 and TRBJ1-1; unclear D gene. The CDR3 is 15 residues long. Germline V gene sequence: CDR1 SGHDT, CDR2 YYEEEE. V was pared by 3 bases and J by 0 bases, with 12 bases between. The CDR3 coding sequence is TGTGCCAGCAGCTCTACGAGACGGGTGAACACTGAAGCTTTCTTT. Protein sequence: CASSSTRRVNTEAFF.

J is TRBJ2-3 and V is TRBV4-1; D is unresolved. Germline lookup yields CDR1 MGHRA and CDR2 YSYEKL. CDR3 length equals 18 residues. The germline V and J ends were trimmed by 1 base and 0 bases, with 17 bases remaining between them. In nucleotides, the CDR3 is TGCGCCAGCAGCCAAGTCCGCATGACTGCTTCTAGCACAGATACGCAGTATTTT. It encodes CASSQVRMTASSTDTQYF.

The chain uses TRBV7-8 and TRBJ2-3; 8 nucleotides agree with TRBD2. CDR1 SGHVS and CDR2 FQNEAQ come from the germline V gene. This CDR3 is built from 18 residues. Trimming took 5 bases from V and 3 from J; bases not matched to a gene: 16. Here the CDR3 reads CASSPKTYSSGNTDTQYF. CDR3 in DNA: TGTGCCAGCAGCCCGAAAACCTATAGTAGCGGGAATACAGATACGCAGTATTTT.

The chain carries TRBV10-2 and TRBJ1-1, with no clear D. This CDR3 region has 11 residues. CDR1 and CDR2 (germline): WSHSY, SAAADI. The V end lost 8 bases, the J end lost 4 bases, and 8 bases lay between the germline ends. The DNA of the CDR3 is TGCGCCAGCGCGGGTGCCACTGAAGCTTTCTTT. Its protein is CASAGATEAFF.

CDR3 amino acids: CASSQAGLAQYF. DNA of the CDR3: TGTGCCAGCAGCCAAGCAGGTCTTGCGCAGTATTTT. The chain is built from TRBV3-1 (or the pseudogene TRBV3-2) and TRBJ2-3; no clear D. Germline V gives CDR1 LGHDT, CDR2 YNNKEL (reference sequence). Trimming cost V 1 base and J 10 bases, with 9 bases left between them. This CDR3 region has 12 residues.

To note about this clone: The same CDR3 also results from other DNA sequences found in this sample. The chain has TRBV29-1 and TRBJ1-1, with 9 bases that match TRBD1. From germline, CDR1 is SQVTM and CDR2 ANQGSEA. This CDR3 region has 12 residues. With 5 bases clipped from V and 8 bases from J, the junction kept 6 bases outside the gene matches. This CDR3 is CSVSQGATEAFF. The CDR3 DNA reads as TGCAGCGTTTCACAGGGGGCAACCGAAGCTTTCTTT.